This is a list of T cell receptor beta chains from one sample in a study of cytomegalovirus exposure and HLA in healthy donors. Using immunoSEQ multiplex PCR, the repertoire was profiled, and TCRdb retains in-frame clones only, with some absent. The sample has 120,000 or so clones, less than 85% seen once. The sequencing input was PBMCs. The receptors here all came from a middle-aged man in good health and CMV-seronegative. CDR3s include the opening cysteine and the closing phenylalanine or tryptophan. D genes are given only for firm matches. Part of the rows lack a size; the others show once, few, many or a class for expanded clones.

>.|TRBJ2-3|.|TRBV19
TGTGCCAGTAGTATCCAGCGGAGCACAGATACGCAGTATTTT
CASSIQRSTDTQYF
>.|TRBJ1-4|.|TRBV28
TGTGCCAGCACCTCGTCGGCGGGTTGGGAAAAACTGTTTTTT
CASTSSAGWEKLFF
>.|TRBJ1-6|.|TRBV30
TGTGCCTGGATGGGACATTCCAGCTCCTATAATTCACCCCTCCACTTT
CAWMGHSSSYNSPLHF
>TRBD1|TRBJ1-5|.|TRBV5-1
TGCGCCAGCAGCTTCCTCCCAGGGGGAGATCAGCCCCAGCATTTT
CASSFLPGGDQPQHF
>.|TRBJ2-7|.|TRBV11-2
TGTGCCAGCAGCCGGGGTTCCTACGAGCAGTACTTC
CASSRGSYEQYF
>.|TRBJ1-4|.|TRBV25-1
TGTGCCAGCAAAACCTCTGGCCCGGAAAAACTGTTTTTT
CASKTSGPEKLFF
>TRBD1|TRBJ1-6|.|TRBV5-1
TGCGCCAGCAGCGATGGGCAGGGGGATCGGCCCCTCCACTTT
CASSDGQGDRPLHF
>.|TRBJ1-5|.|TRBV11-3
TGTGCCAGCAGCGCTACAGGGCGAGGCAGCAATCAGCCCCAGCATTTT
CASSATGRGSNQPQHF
>.|TRBJ2-5|.|TRBV5-1
TGCGCCAGCAGAACCACGGGGACACAGGAGACCCAGTACTTC
CASRTTGTQETQYF
>TRBD1|TRBJ2-7|.|TRBV5-4
TGTGCCAGCAGCTTGGGGGATAAGGGAACAGGGGGCGGATATGCCTACGAGCAGTACTTC
CASSLGDKGTGGGYAYEQYF
>.|TRBJ1-1|once|TRBV19
TGTGCCAGTAGTATGGACAGTGACACTGAAGCTTTCTTT
CASSMDSDTEAFF
>.|TRBJ1-1|.|TRBV6-6
TGTGCCAGCACCCCGACAGACCGAAACACTGAAGCTTTCTTT
CASTPTDRNTEAFF
>.|TRBJ1-6|.|TRBV11-2
TGTGCCAGCAGCTTAGAGCAGCGGGTCTATAATTCACCCCTCCACTTT
CASSLEQRVYNSPLHF
>.|TRBJ1-1|.|TRBV27
TGTGCCAGCAGGAGTTTGAACACTGAAGCTTTCTTT
CASRSLNTEAFF
>.|TRBJ2-5|.|TRBV5-6
TGTGCCAGCAGCTATCGGGAGACCCAGTACTTC
CASSYRETQYF
>TRBD1|TRBJ2-7|few|TRBV2
TGTGCCAGCAGCGGACAGGGGTTGAACGAGCAGTACTTC
CASSGQGLNEQYF
>TRBD2|TRBJ2-3|.|TRBV5-1
TGCGCCAGCAGCCCGGGACTAGCGGGGGCCTCCATCACAGATACGCAGTATTTT
CASSPGLAGASITDTQYF
>.|TRBJ1-4|.|TRBV28
TGTGCCAGCAGTCCCCTGGATGTGAACTCGGGTCCCAAACTGTTTTTT
CASSPLDVNSGPKLFF
>.|TRBJ2-3|.|TRBV5-1
TGCGCCAGCACCTGGGAGGATACGCAGTATTTT
CASTWEDTQYF
>TRBD2|TRBJ2-7|few|TRBV7-9
TGTGCCAGCAGCTTGGGACTAGCCGGCCTCTCCTACGAGCAGTACTTC
CASSLGLAGLSYEQYF
>.|TRBJ1-1|.|TRBV28
TGTGCCAGCAGTTCGGGTCACACTGAAGCTTTCTTT
CASSSGHTEAFF
>.|TRBJ2-7|.|TRBV28
TGTGCCAGCAGTTTTTATAGGGGACAAGGAGGTTACTACGAGCAGTACTTC
CASSFYRGQGGYYEQYF
>.|TRBJ1-5|.|TRBV27
TGTGCCAGCAGTATCGCTGCAGGGCGGAATCAGCCCCAGCATTTT
CASSIAAGRNQPQHF
>.|TRBJ2-3|.|TRBV5-1
TGCGCCAGCAGCTCAGGGGTTTCGGCTAGCACAGATACGCAGTATTTT
CASSSGVSASTDTQYF
>TRBD1|TRBJ2-7|.|TRBV27
TGTGCCAGCAGTCAGGGACAGGGGAGCTCCTACGAGCAGTACTTC
CASSQGQGSSYEQYF
>.|TRBJ2-1|few|TRBV6-1
TGTGCCAGCAGTGAATGGCTAGCGTCGGACTACAATGAGCAGTTCTTC
CASSEWLASDYNEQFF
>TRBD2|TRBJ2-7|.|TRBV6-6
TGTGCCAGCAGACTAGCGGGGGGTTCTGAGCAGTACTTC
CASRLAGGSEQYF
>TRBD2|TRBJ2-7|.|TRBV27
TGTGCCAGCAGTATTAGCGGGATCCCCTTAGCATCCTCCTACGAGCAGTACTTC
CASSISGIPLASSYEQYF
>TRBD1|TRBJ2-7|.|TRBV30
TGTGCCTGGAGTCTTAGACGGGACAGGGAGCCCCGAAGACTCACCTACGAGCAGTACTTC
CAWSLRRDREPRRLTYEQYF
>TRBD2|TRBJ2-3|.|TRBV5-1
TGCGCCAGCAGCTCTGGGAACGGGGGGGGAAGCACAGATACGCAGTATTTT
CASSSGNGGGSTDTQYF
>.|TRBJ1-1|.|TRBV5-8
TGTGCCAGCAGCTTGGCCGTTAGCAGGGTGGGGGGGAACACTGAAGCTTTCTTT
CASSLAVSRVGGNTEAFF
>.|TRBJ2-2|.|TRBV10-3
TGTGCCACCCTTGTAGCAGCCGCGAACACCGGGGAGCTGTTTTTT
CATLVAAANTGELFF
>.|TRBJ2-3|.|TRBV25-1
TGTGCCAGCAGTGAGGATACTAGCCCCACAGATACGCAGTATTTT
CASSEDTSPTDTQYF